The rows below give T cell receptor beta chains drawn from one sample of a study of post-analysis software for immune sequencing data. One entry per CDR3 protein results from TCRdb running MiXCR on the PCR reads. The sample has fewer than 850,000 distinct CDR3 sequences; less than 35% are singletons. Material for sequencing was blood. Receptors originate from a girl aged 5-17 years with multiple sclerosis. The CDR3 runs from the conserved cysteine through the conserved F or W. The order of the fields is CDR3 DNA, CDR3 protein, J gene, V gene, D gene, clone size. D genes are given only for firm matches. The size of a clone is reported for some rows only, either as once, few or many, or as a class for expanded clones.

TGCGCCAGCAGCTTGGTAGGGGCAAACGCAGATACGCAGTATTTT,CASSLVGANADTQYF,TRBJ2-3,TRBV5-1,-,few
TGTGCCAGCAGCGCGACAGGGGGCGACCGGCGCGGCTATGGCTACACCTTC,CASSATGGDRRGYGYTF,TRBJ1-2,TRBV7-9,TRBD1,few
TGTGCCAGCAGCCAGCACGACGACAATGAGCAGTTCTTC,CASSQHDDNEQFF,TRBJ2-1,TRBV4-2,-,many
TGTGCCAGCAGCTTAGTAGGGTATCGCAATCAGCCCCAGCATTTT,CASSLVGYRNQPQHF,TRBJ1-5,TRBV7-2,-,-
TGTGCCAGCAGCTTCCACGGAAGCGGCTCTAGCACAGATACGCAGTATTTT,CASSFHGSGSSTDTQYF,TRBJ2-3,TRBV7-2,-,few
TGCAGTGCTAGAGATCTGACTAGTCACTACGAGCAGTACTTC,CSARDLTSHYEQYF,TRBJ2-7,TRBV20-1,-,-
TGCAGCGCCTCGGTGGGCGGGGAGCTGTTTTTT,CSASVGGELFF,TRBJ2-2,TRBV29-1,-,few
TGCAGCGTCAAATCGGCTCCTGTGGGCTACACCTTC,CSVKSAPVGYTF,TRBJ1-2,TRBV29-1,-,few
TGCGCCAGCAGCTTGGTGGGGACAGGGGACCACTATGGCTACACCTTC,CASSLVGTGDHYGYTF,TRBJ1-2,TRBV5-1,TRBD1,-
TGTGCCAGCAGCCCTCGAGGGGGGATGAACACTGAAGCTTTCTTT,CASSPRGGMNTEAFF,TRBJ1-1,TRBV7-2,-,few
TGTGCCAGCAGCCAAGATCTGGGGCAGAACAATGAGCAGTTCTTC,CASSQDLGQNNEQFF,TRBJ2-1,TRBV3-1,-,few
TGCAGCGTCTTCCTCCGGGACAGAAATATCGAGCAGTACTTC,CSVFLRDRNIEQYF,TRBJ2-7,TRBV29-1,TRBD1,-
TGCAGCGCCATGGCATCAGTGCTTTACAATGAGCAGTTCTTC,CSAMASVLYNEQFF,TRBJ2-1,TRBV29-1,-,-
TGCGCCAGCACAGGACAGCGCCCCTACAATGAGCAGTTCTTC,CASTGQRPYNEQFF,TRBJ2-1,TRBV5-1,-,few
TGTGCCAGCAGCTCCGGACGGATAGAGACCCAGTACTTC,CASSSGRIETQYF,TRBJ2-5,TRBV11-2,-,few
TGTGCCACCAGTGACTCGGGCGTCACAGATACGCAGTATTTT,CATSDSGVTDTQYF,TRBJ2-3,TRBV24-1,-,few
TGTGCCAGCAGTGAGTATGGGGCAGGGGTCTACAATGAGCAGTTCTTC,CASSEYGAGVYNEQFF,TRBJ2-1,TRBV6-1,-,-
TGTGCCAGCACCGTTCACTCCTACGAGCAGTACTTC,CASTVHSYEQYF,TRBJ2-7,TRBV28,-,few
TGTGCCAGCTCACCACCGGGTTGGCGGGCGGGCTCCTACAATGAGCAGTTCTTC,CASSPPGWRAGSYNEQFF,TRBJ2-1,TRBV18,-,few
TGTGCCAGCAGCATCCGGGACGGAGCCTACGAGCAGTACTTC,CASSIRDGAYEQYF,TRBJ2-7,TRBV7-2,-,many
TGTGCCAGCAGCAAAAGTTGCAAGGGGACAGCACCCTACGAGCAGTACTTC,CASSKSCKGTAPYEQYF,TRBJ2-7,TRBV21-1,-,-
TGCAGGGCTAGTACTGTCTCCTACGAGCAGTACTTC,CRASTVSYEQYF,TRBJ2-7,TRBV20-1,-,-
TGTGCCAGCAGTGACCCACCGCGGGAGAGGGTGGACGAGCAGTACTTC,CASSDPPRERVDEQYF,TRBJ2-7,TRBV25-1,TRBD2,many
TGCAGTGCTCCCAGGGGCACTAGCGGGAGGGGCAATGAGCAGTTCTTC,CSAPRGTSGRGNEQFF,TRBJ2-1,TRBV20-1,TRBD2,few
TGCAGTGCTACCGCCCTAGGGCCCTCAAGTGAGCAGTTCTTC,CSATALGPSSEQFF,TRBJ2-1,TRBV20-1,-,-
TGTGCCAGCAGCAACTACTGGGGAGGTCAGGGGGCGAACGAGCAGTACTTC,CASSNYWGGQGANEQYF,TRBJ2-7,TRBV21-1,-,-
TGTGCCAGCAGCTTAAGACCATCCTACGAGCAGTACTTC,CASSLRPSYEQYF,TRBJ2-7,TRBV7-2,-,many
TGCAGTGCTAGAGTTAGGGACAGGGGCACTGCGGGCAGTTCACCCCTCCACTTT,CSARVRDRGTAGSSPLHF,TRBJ1-6,TRBV20-1,TRBD1,-